This T cell receptor beta chain is from a study of T cells in Graves' hyperthyroidism and ophthalmopathy. Amplified regions were TCR beta CDR3 sequences from RNA transcripts. A first-round RT-PCR of the TCR CDR3 used the HTBI primer set. Each CDR3 protein gets one entry after TCRdb re-called the multiplex PCR reads with MiXCR. Of almost 600,000 distinct CDR3 sequences in the sample, approximately 14% were seen once. This clonotype was observed at least ten times. The antigen is unknown. Exclusion criteria comprised uncontrolled infection, other autoimmune disease, pregnancy or lactation. The diagnoses drew upon clinical symptoms, serum thyroxine and TRAb, thyroid ultrasound and orbital computed tomography. Study-level findings and limits: Blood held most thyroid clonotypes expanded above 0.001 frequency.

The sample consisted of blood. This clonotype originated in a woman in her 30s with Graves' hyperthyroidism that later progressed to Graves' ophthalmopathy.

The CDR3 region has the DNA TGTGCCATCAGTGAGGCCCTCGAGCTACTAGCGGACCCCTCCTACAATGAGCAGTTCTTC. The encoded protein is CAISEALELLADPSYNEQFF. V usage is TRBV10-3 and J usage is TRBJ2-1, with TRBD2 matching over 8 bases. Germline CDR1 is ENHRY and CDR2 is SYGVKD. V was clipped by 2 bases and J by 0 bases; unmatched bases: 15. CDR3 length equals 20 residues.